The sequence of this T cell receptor beta chain was determined in a study of CD4 T cells in relation to SARS-CoV-2 and coronaviruses. Naive and memory CD4+ T cells were separated from cryopreserved PBMCs. Study results and caveats: The assay detects memory recall responses, not culture-primed primary responses. Crossreactivity was assessed only for spike protein, not other viral proteins. Monoreactive clones expanded significantly more to SARS-CoV-2 than crossreactive clones did.

TCRdb's table, derived via immunoSEQ multiplex PCR, lists solely in-frame clones and lacks some. This table has roughly 11,000 clones, about 87% appearing once. The germline V and J ends were trimmed by 5 bases and 0 bases, with 9 bases remaining between them. Germline assignment: CDR1 SGHDT and CDR2 YYEEEE. This CDR3 contains 14 residues. A remark on this clone: The antigen remains unidentified.

J is TRBJ1-3 and V is TRBV5-6; D call uncertain. The sequenced material came from naive CD4+ T cells from PBMCs. Subset given: naive CD4+ T cells isolated by negative enrichment. This TCR was recovered from an adult with COVID-19. The CDR3 sequence is CASRDRVSGNTIYF. The CDR3 coding sequence is TGTGCCAGCAGAGATCGGGTCTCTGGAAACACCATATATTTT.